The entry below describes one TCR beta chain. Its matching antigen is unknown. This specimen comes from a study of beta chain features in type 1 diabetes. The entirety of the isolated RNA underwent reverse transcription, so expressed TCRB transcripts were sequenced. Data came from immunoSEQ multiplex PCR; TCRdb stores just in-frame clones and leaves some out. The top ten clones hold approximately 0.93% of a sample with roughly 150,000 clones, approximately 8.1% of them seen once. Study-level points and caveats: With patients and controls alike, PCR might favor shorter templates to an equal degree. cDNA-based reads could over-represent cells with high TCR expression. More deletions and fewer insertions at VDJ junctions were found in patients with type 1 diabetes. Type 1 diabetes patients showed a moderate but significant shortening of TCRB CDR3s in all four CD4+ subsets.

Germline V CDR1 and CDR2: LNHDA, SQIVND (reference sequence). The V gene end was trimmed by 5 bases and the J gene end by 7 bases; junction bases not matched to a gene: 10. The length of the CDR3 is 15 residues. CD45RO/CCR7/CD25/CD127/CD95/CD27 separated CD4+ naive, central memory, regulatory and stem cell-like memory cells by sorting. The TCR was taken from a woman aged 40 to 50 with type 1 diabetes. The chain carries TRBV19 and TRBJ2-1, with 8 bases fitting TRBD2. Material for sequencing was central memory CD4+ T cells from blood. The DNA of the CDR3 is TGTGCCAGTAGTCCCCTGGGAGCGGGAGTAAATGAGCAGTTCTTC. It codes for CASSPLGAGVNEQFF.